These 2 T cell receptor beta chains were sequenced from one sample in a study of blood T cell repertoires in COVID-19. Produced via immunoSEQ multiplex PCR; TCRdb's table is partial and in-frame only. This table has 130,000 to 150,000 clones, 85% to 90% appearing once. The specimen was peripheral blood. Source of these receptors: a man between 18 and 35 years old with COVID-19, enrolled during active disease.

The table lists this clone with a count of one. This chain uses TRBV19 with TRBJ2-7; D may be TRBD2 (6 bases). Deletions cut 5 bases from V and 4 bases from J, with 12 bases between. From germline, CDR1 is LNHDA and CDR2 SQIVND (reference sequence). This CDR3 has 13 amino acids. The CDR3 DNA follows: TGTGCCAGTAGTGGAGGGTTTGTATACGAGCAGTACTTC. It specifies CASSGGFVYEQYF.

The chain uses TRBV6-4 and TRBJ2-1; 10 nucleotides align to TRBD2. The CDR3 runs 16 residues. V lost 5 bases and J lost 8; bases outside the gene matches: 12. The germline gives CDR1 MRHNA, CDR2 SNTAGT. The CDR3, as DNA: TGTGCCAGCAGTTATAGCGGGAGGTTTGGTTGGGATGAGCAGTTCTTC. It encodes CASSYSGRFGWDEQFF.